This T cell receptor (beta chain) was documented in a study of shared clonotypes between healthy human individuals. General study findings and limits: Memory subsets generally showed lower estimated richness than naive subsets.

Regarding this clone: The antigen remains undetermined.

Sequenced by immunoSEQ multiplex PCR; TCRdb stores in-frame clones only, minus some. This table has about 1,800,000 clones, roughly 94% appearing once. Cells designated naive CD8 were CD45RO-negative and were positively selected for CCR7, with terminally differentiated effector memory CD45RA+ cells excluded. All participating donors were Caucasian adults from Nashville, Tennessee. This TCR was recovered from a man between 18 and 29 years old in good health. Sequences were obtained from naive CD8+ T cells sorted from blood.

The CDR3 region is CASSVGGYTEQYF. In DNA form, the CDR3 reads TGTGCCAGCAGCGTTGGGGGATATACTGAGCAGTACTTC. The chain is built from TRBV9 and TRBJ2-7; either TRBD1 or TRBD2 may fit D (5 bases each). The CDR3 extends over 13 amino acids. Deletions cut 2 bases from V and 7 bases from J, with 13 bases between. CDR1 SGDLS and CDR2 YYNGEE come from the germline V gene.